One and the same sample provided the 9 T cell receptor beta chains below, sequenced in a study of T cell responses to AZD1222 COVID-19 vaccine (dated by TCRdb to about 2021). The library relied on the immunoSEQ multiplex PCR assay. This immuneACCESS table, as held by TCRdb, lists in-frame sequences with V and J called but not all clones. Of the missing ones, under half trace to an unresolved V gene in checked studies; the others have no known cause. The sample table records about 120,000 clones; about 91% of these occur just once. The ten largest clones represent 1.6% of the sample. In the paper's terms, the time point label means: about 28 days (+/-7) after the second vaccine dose. Here the sequenced sample was peripheral blood, taken 28 days after the second AZD1222 dose. The source is an adult who received the AZD1222 COVID-19 vaccine.

The chain couples TRBV5-1 to TRBJ1-6; 7 bases align to TRBD1. The junction had 7 bases not matched to a gene; V was cut back by 4 bases and J by 6 bases. The V gene's germline CDR1 is SGHRS and CDR2 YFSETQ. There are 15 residues in the CDR3. This CDR3 reads CASSTRGQPNSPLHF. The CDR3 bases are TGCGCCAGCAGCACCCGGGGACAGCCTAATTCACCCCTCCACTTT.

This clone came up a few times. Other DNA sequences from this sample encode an identical CDR3 as well. The chain couples TRBV11-2 to TRBJ1-3, with 7 bases lining up with TRBD1. The trim removed 3 bases at V and 4 bases at J, leaving 3 bases unmatched. The CDR3 has 14 amino acids. CDR1 and CDR2 from the germline V gene are SGHAT and FQNNGV. Written as DNA, the CDR3 is TGTGCCAGCAGCTTGGGACAGATCGGAAACACCATATATTTT. Amino acids: CASSLGQIGNTIYF.

This sequence joins TRBV14 and TRBJ1-2; D perhaps matches TRBD1 (6 bases). V gave up 2 bases and J gave up 5 bases, with 15 bases separating them. CDR1 SGHDN and CDR2 FVKESK come from the germline V gene. The CDR3 is 15 residues long. The CDR3 DNA reads TGTGCCAGCAGCCAAATGACAGGAGTCGGTTATGGCTACACCTTC. Amino acid sequence: CASSQMTGVGYGYTF.

This chain links TRBV5-1 with TRBJ2-5; 7 bases map to TRBD1. The CDR3 extends over 14 amino acids. Germline loops: CDR1 SGHRS, CDR2 YFSETQ. Trimming cost V 1 base and J 3 bases; bases outside gene matches: 3. This CDR3 reads CASSLHTGEETQYF. The CDR3 DNA sequence: TGCGCCAGCAGCTTGCATACAGGGGAAGAGACCCAGTACTTC. Variable domain in full (rest from reference TRBV5-1 and TRBJ2-5): KAGVTQTPRYLIKTRGQQVTLSCSPISGHRSVSWYQQTPGQGLQFLFEYFSETQRNKGNFPGRFSGRQFSNSRSEMNVSTLELGDSALYLCASSLHTGEETQYFGPGTRLLVL.

The genes are TRBV5-1 and TRBJ2-7; D may be TRBD2 (5 bases). The germline V and J ends were trimmed by 3 bases and 0 bases, with 7 bases remaining between them. Germline loops: CDR1 SGHRS, CDR2 YFSETQ. This CDR3 region has 13 residues. CDR3 residues: CASSSGLSYEQYF. The CDR3 DNA reads TGCGCCAGCAGCTCAGGACTCTCCTACGAGCAGTACTTC.

The chain joins TRBV7-3 to TRBJ2-1; D not resolved. The CDR3 spans 12 residues. V lost 4 bases to trimming and J lost 3 bases, with 4 bases between them. Germline values: CDR1 SGHTA, CDR2 FQGTGA. The CDR3 DNA reads TGTGCCAGCAGCTCTGGCTACAATGAGCAGTTCTTC. Amino acids: CASSSGYNEQFF.

The chain joins TRBV3-1 (or the pseudogene TRBV3-2) to TRBJ2-7; 9 bases match TRBD2. The V gene end was trimmed by 1 base and the J gene end by 7 bases; junction bases not matched to a gene: 11. CDR3 length: 16 amino acids. The germline CDR1 and CDR2 sequences are LGHDT and YNNKEL (reference sequence). CDR3 DNA sequence: TGTGCCAGCAGCCAAGTTCTGGCGGGAGGGCCCTTAGAGCAGTACTTC. It specifies CASSQVLAGGPLEQYF.

The V gene is TRBV30, the J gene TRBJ2-2, with D possibly matching TRBD2 (5 bases). The germline V gene has CDR1 GTSNPN and CDR2 SVGIG (reference sequence). V was clipped by 6 bases and J by 3 bases, with 20 bases between them. This CDR3 comprises 16 residues. The CDR3 region has the DNA TGTGCCTGTCACGGTCTGAGGGAATGGGACACCGGGGAGCTGTTTTTT. It specifies CACHGLREWDTGELFF.

This sequence joins TRBV25-1 and TRBJ1-5; no clear D gene. Germline V gene sequence: CDR1 MGHDK, CDR2 SYGVNS. CDR3 size: 12 residues. Deletions cut 3 bases from V and 7 bases from J, with 7 bases between. In nucleotides, the CDR3 is TGTGCCAGCAGTGAGGGCAGGCAGCCCCAGCATTTT. This translates into CASSEGRQPQHF.